In this sample, the clone carrying this T cell receptor (beta chain) turned up a few times. The target antigen is unknown. Some clones are missing from TCRdb's copy, which holds only in-frame ones; the method was immunoSEQ multiplex PCR. The profile shows approximately 190,000 clones, roughly 73% of them singletons. This specimen comes from a study of cytotoxic CD8 clonotypes in ibrutinib-treated CLL. General study points: Clonality climbed at ibrutinib response, then dropped toward baseline at progression.

The material sequenced was PBMCs, taken after 12 months of ibrutinib treatment. The TCR was taken from a human donor with chronic lymphocytic leukemia.

For the CDR3, the DNA is TGTGCCAGCAGTCCCGGCCCCGGGGGTACGGAGACCCAGTACTTC. It specifies CASSPGPGGTETQYF. The J gene is TRBJ2-5, the V gene TRBV27; weak D call: TRBD2 (6 bases). The CDR3 consists of 15 residues. Germline V gene lookup returns CDR1 MNHEY and CDR2 SMNVEV (reference sequence). V dropped 5 bases and J dropped 5 bases, with 18 bases sitting between them.